One and the same sample provided the 30 T cell receptor beta chains below, sequenced in a study of early T cells in non-severe SARS-CoV-2 infection. TCRdb re-called the 5' RACE reads through MiXCR, storing one row per CDR3 protein. The top ten hold less than 35% of the sample, which has some 38,000 distinct CDR3 sequences, less than 6.5% seen once. The material sequenced was whole blood. These receptors came from an adult who was a healthcare worker with PCR-confirmed SARS-CoV-2 infection or an uninfected control (not recorded which).

This clonotype has ten or more counts. V is TRBV7-2 and J is TRBJ2-7, with a possible D match to TRBD2 (6 bases). V lost 2 bases and J lost 7, with 9 bases in between. The germline gives CDR1 SGHTA, CDR2 FQGNSA. The CDR3 runs to 12 residues. For the CDR3, the DNA is TGTGCCAGCAGCTTATTAGCGGTGGAGCAGTACTTC. The encoded protein is CASSLLAVEQYF.

A few counts support this clonotype. The rearrangement links TRBV6-1 to TRBJ1-1; 9 bases are a match to TRBD1. From germline, CDR1 is MNHNS and CDR2 SASEGT. Trimming removed 7 bases from V and 1 base from J; junction bases left unmatched: 10. The CDR3 is 16 amino acids. The CDR3 spells CASTPWTGAGNTEAFF. In nucleotides, the CDR3 is TGTGCCAGCACCCCTTGGACAGGGGCGGGGAACACTGAAGCTTTCTTT.

Comments on this clonotype: A single base separates this from a much larger clone, so it may be a read error. CDR3 bases: TGTGCCAGGGCCCTTAGGGAAGTAATTCACACAGATACGCAGTATTTT. This gives the protein CARALREVIHTDTQYF. The chain combines TRBV12-3 or TRBV12-4 with TRBJ2-3; no definite D call. V lost 9 bases and J lost 2, with 21 bases in between. The length of the CDR3 is 16 residues.

This clonotype came up many times. This rearrangement joins TRBV19 to TRBJ1-5; no reliable D call. The CDR3 spans 13 residues. The V and J ends lost 3 bases and 7 bases respectively, with 10 bases between them. From germline, CDR1 is LNHDA and CDR2 SQIVND (reference sequence). CDR3 region: CASSIPGGQPQHF. The DNA for the CDR3 is TGTGCCAGTAGTATTCCCGGTGGCCAGCCCCAGCATTTT.

The V call is TRBV6-2 or TRBV6-3, the J call TRBJ1-5; D might be TRBD1 (5 bases). This CDR3 comprises 11 residues. V was pared by 6 bases and J by 9 bases, with 9 bases between. Germline CDR1 and CDR2: MNHEY and SVGEGT. CDR3 in DNA: TGTGCCAGCAGAACAGGAGGGCCCCAGCATTTT. This translates into CASRTGGPQHF.

This clonotype was counted many times. The rearrangement joins TRBV12-3 or TRBV12-4 to TRBJ1-1; D is uncertain. The CDR3 extends over 13 amino acids. Trimming pared 1 base from V and 1 base from J, leaving 4 bases between. The CDR3 reads CASSLGANTEAFF. The CDR3 DNA reads as TGTGCCAGCAGTTTAGGAGCGAACACTGAAGCTTTCTTT.

This clonotype was counted at least ten times. This chain joins TRBV7-6 and TRBJ2-1, with TRBD2 matching 7 bases. Germline lookup yields CDR1 SGHVS and CDR2 FNYEAQ. Trimming cost V 0 bases and J 9 bases; bases outside gene matches: 8. The CDR3 has 15 residues. The CDR3 here is CASSLAGGRHSEQFF. The CDR3 DNA reads TGTGCCAGCAGCTTAGCAGGCGGGAGACACAGTGAGCAGTTCTTC. The entire variable domain, with the rest obtained from reference TRBV7-6 and TRBJ2-1, is as follows: GAGVSQSPRYKVTKRGQDVALRCDPISGHVSLYWYRQALGQGPEFLTYFNYEAQQDKSGLPNDRFSAERPEGSISTLTIQRTEQRDSAMYRCASSLAGGRHSEQFFGPGTRLTVL.

This clonotype was seen repeatedly, ten times or more. The CDR3 reads CASSPAGGPHNEQFF. CDR3 sequence (DNA): TGTGCCAGCAGCCCAGCGGGAGGGCCTCACAATGAGCAGTTCTTC. V gene TRBV28 combines with J gene TRBJ2-1, with 10 bases identical to TRBD2. CDR3 size: 15 residues. Germline assignment: CDR1 MDHEN and CDR2 SYDVKM. V was clipped by 6 bases and J by 5 bases; unmatched bases: 7.

In this sample, this clonotype turned up many times. The CDR3 protein is CASTRGTSGRNEQYF. The CDR3 DNA sequence: TGTGCCAGTACCCGAGGGACTAGCGGGAGGAACGAGCAGTACTTC. The chain combines TRBV19 with TRBJ2-7; 15 bases are shared with TRBD2. The CDR3 consists of 15 residues. With 7 bases clipped from V and 5 bases from J, the junction kept 6 bases outside the gene matches. The germline gives CDR1 LNHDA, CDR2 SQIVND (reference sequence).

This clonotype has just a few counts. This chain uses TRBV5-4 with TRBJ2-3; D gene ambiguous. Germline V gives CDR1 SGHNT, CDR2 YYREEE (reference sequence). V was shortened by 3 bases and J by 5 bases, with 13 bases between the two germline ends. This CDR3 contains 14 residues. The CDR3 DNA reads as TGTGCCAGCAGCTCGGTACATCAGGTAGATACGCAGTATTTT. Translated, it gives CASSSVHQVDTQYF.

This clonotype was picked up a small number of times. This chain uses TRBV3-1 with TRBJ2-5; 7 bases are shared with TRBD2. This CDR3 has 14 amino acids. With 5 bases clipped from V and 3 bases from J, the junction kept 6 bases outside the gene matches. From germline, CDR1 is LGHDT and CDR2 YNNKEL (reference sequence). The CDR3 nucleotides read TGTGCCAGCAGCAGGGGCGGGAGTGAAGAGACCCAGTACTTC. Translating gives CASSRGGSEETQYF.

Ten or more counts support this clonotype. The genes are TRBV9 and TRBJ2-3, with 8 bases that match TRBD2. V gave up 3 bases and J gave up 2 bases; unmatched junction bases: 5. The CDR3 contains 15 residues. From germline, CDR1 is SGDLS and CDR2 YYNGEE. The CDR3 bases are TGTGCCAGCAGCGGTAGCGGGGCCTACACAGATACGCAGTATTTT. It encodes CASSGSGAYTDTQYF.

The chain has TRBV9 and TRBJ2-5, with D uncertain. V was clipped by 0 bases and J by 4 bases, with 13 bases between them. Germline V gives CDR1 SGDLS, CDR2 YYNGEE. CDR3 length: 15 residues. The CDR3 bases are TGTGCCAGCAGCGTAGACCCCGCTGGCGGAGAGACCCAGTACTTC. The encoded protein is CASSVDPAGGETQYF.

For the CDR3, the DNA is TGCGCCAGCAGCTTGGACCCTCAAGCGGCAGATACGCAGTATTTT. It codes for CASSLDPQAADTQYF. The genes are TRBV5-1 and TRBJ2-3, with a weak D call TRBD2 (5 bases). This CDR3 is built from 15 residues. Trimming took off 0 bases at V and 4 bases at J, with 12 bases between the two ends. Germline values: CDR1 SGHRS, CDR2 YFSETQ.

Many counts were recorded for this clonotype. The V gene is TRBV20-1, the J gene TRBJ2-1; TRBD2 matches at 8 bases. The CDR3 covers 15 residues. Per the germline V gene, CDR1 is DFQATT and CDR2 is SNEGSKA (reference sequence). V was clipped by 0 bases and J by 5 bases; unmatched bases: 6. The CDR3 region has the DNA TGCAGTGCTAGAGATCCCCAGCGGGGGAACAATGAGCAGTTCTTC. Its translation: CSARDPQRGNNEQFF.

The chain joins TRBV30 to TRBJ1-6; TRBD1 matches at 7 bases. This CDR3 contains 14 residues. The germline gives CDR1 GTSNPN, CDR2 SVGIG (reference sequence). The V segment lost 3 bases and the J segment 9 bases; nucleotides outside the gene matches: 8. CDR3: CAWRSGTVRSPLHF. In nucleotides, the CDR3 is TGTGCCTGGAGATCCGGGACAGTCCGTTCACCCCTCCACTTT.

The V call is TRBV6-6, the J call TRBJ1-1; weak D call: TRBD1 (5 bases). Between the trimmed V and J ends, which lost 0 bases and 7 bases, there was a span of 9 bases. CDR1 and CDR2 from the germline V gene are MNHNY and SVGAGI (reference sequence). The CDR3 has 13 residues. CDR3 bases: TGTGCCAGCAGTTACTCGCAGGGAGATGAAGCTTTCTTT. Amino acids: CASSYSQGDEAFF.

This clonotype was seen only a few times. The chain links TRBV7-9 to TRBJ2-4, with TRBD1 matching 12 bases. V lost 5 bases to trimming and J lost 8 bases; unmatched junction nucleotides: 4. The CDR3 spans 14 residues. Germline V gene sequence: CDR1 SEHNR, CDR2 FQNEAQ (reference sequence). CDR3 nucleotides: TGTGCCAGCAGCCGGGGACAGGGGGCGGACATTCAGTACTTC. Protein product: CASSRGQGADIQYF.

This clonotype came up many times. This chain connects TRBV12-3 or TRBV12-4 to TRBJ1-3; D ambiguous. The V gene lost 3 bases and the J gene lost 4 bases, with 10 bases spanning the gap. The CDR3 is 14 amino acids. The CDR3 sequence is CASSFSVRGNTIYF. The CDR3 bases are TGTGCCAGCAGTTTTTCAGTTCGCGGAAACACCATATATTTT.

This clonotype appeared many times. This chain uses TRBV12-3 or TRBV12-4 with TRBJ1-2, with TRBD1 matching over 7 bases. The CDR3 is 13 residues long. V gave up 6 bases and J gave up 2 bases; unmatched junction bases: 3. For the CDR3, the DNA is TGTGCCAGCAGCCGGGGACAGAACTATGGCTACACCTTC. Its protein is CASSRGQNYGYTF.

There are many counts of this clonotype. The J gene is TRBJ2-3, the V gene TRBV18, with 8 positions matching TRBD2. The CDR3 runs 15 residues. The V gene's germline CDR1 is KGHSH and CDR2 LQKENI. V dropped 0 bases and J dropped 7; count of bases not matched to a gene: 6. This CDR3 reads CASSPPVRGANTQYF. The CDR3, as DNA: TGTGCCAGCTCACCACCGGTGCGGGGGGCGAATACGCAGTATTTT.

In this sample, this clonotype turned up a few times. This chain uses TRBV5-1 with TRBJ2-3; D not resolved. From germline, CDR1 is SGHRS and CDR2 YFSETQ. The CDR3 runs 15 residues. Trimming removed 0 bases from V and 0 bases from J, with 8 bases in between. This CDR3 is CASSLEWGSTDTQYF. The DNA of the CDR3 is TGCGCCAGCAGCTTGGAGTGGGGTAGCACAGATACGCAGTATTTT.

J is TRBJ1-4 and V is TRBV7-9; 7 bases fit TRBD1. The germline V gene encodes CDR1 SEHNR and CDR2 FQNEAQ (reference sequence). This CDR3 is 16 amino acids long. Trimming removed 5 bases from V and 5 bases from J; junction bases left unmatched: 11. CDR3 region: CASSPSRGVRNEKLFF. CDR3 sequence (DNA): TGTGCCAGCAGCCCCTCCAGGGGGGTTCGAAATGAAAAACTGTTTTTT. The full variable domain, in which reference TRBV7-9 and TRBJ1-4 provide the parts outside the CDR3, is DTGVSQNPRHKITKRGQNVTFRCDPISEHNRLYWYRQTLGQGPEFLTYFQNEAQLEKSRLLSDRFSAERPKGSFSTLEIQRTEQGDSAMYLCASSPSRGVRNEKLFFGSGTQLSVL.

This clonotype showed up many times. This sequence joins TRBV7-2 and TRBJ2-5, with TRBD2 identical over 13 bases. Germline V gene sequence: CDR1 SGHTA, CDR2 FQGNSA. J was trimmed by 5 bases and V by 1 base; bases with no gene match: 1. CDR3 length: 15 residues. The CDR3 DNA reads TGTGCCAGCAGCTTAGGGGGACTAGCGGGGGAGACCCAGTACTTC. It is translated as CASSLGGLAGETQYF.

This clonotype appeared many times. The CDR3 nucleotides read TGTGCCACCCAAGGGGGAACAGATACGCAGTATTTT. Its translation is CATQGGTDTQYF. The rearrangement joins TRBV5-6 to TRBJ2-3, with D perhaps TRBD1 (6 bases). The V gene lost 9 bases and the J gene lost 3 bases, with 11 bases spanning the gap. The CDR3 runs to 12 residues. Germline assignment: CDR1 SGHDT and CDR2 YYEEEE.

This clonotype occurred many times. The rearrangement uses TRBV7-9 and TRBJ1-2; D may be TRBD1 (5 bases). Trimming cost V 0 bases and J 7 bases, with 15 bases left between them. This CDR3 spans 15 amino acids. Germline V gene data show CDR1 as SEHNR and CDR2 as FQNEAQ (reference sequence). CDR3 in amino acids: CASSLAAGMAGGYTF. The CDR3 coding sequence is TGTGCCAGCAGCTTAGCGGCAGGGATGGCTGGTGGCTACACCTTC. Using reference TRBV7-9 and TRBJ1-2 for the parts outside the CDR3, the full variable domain is DTGVSQNPRHKITKRGQNVTFRCDPISEHNRLYWYRQTLGQGPEFLTYFQNEAQLEKSRLLSDRFSAERPKGSFSTLEIQRTEQGDSAMYLCASSLAAGMAGGYTFGSGTRLTVV.

This clonotype was counted many times. The chain has TRBV9 and TRBJ2-1; 9 bases fit TRBD2. V trimming: 0 bases; J trimming: 11 bases; junction bases outside the gene matches: 6. This CDR3 has 14 residues. Germline-derived CDR1 and CDR2 are SGDLS and YYNGEE. CDR3 sequence: CASSVAGGGAKQFF. In nucleotides, the CDR3 is TGTGCCAGCAGCGTAGCCGGCGGGGGGGCGAAGCAGTTCTTC.

This clonotype was observed a few times. V gene TRBV19 combines with J gene TRBJ2-7; weak D call: TRBD2 (6 bases). This CDR3 has 15 residues. Germline-derived CDR1 and CDR2 are LNHDA and SQIVND (reference sequence). Trimming cost V 5 bases and J 0 bases, with 14 bases left between them. CDR3 amino acids: CASSESGDLSYEQYF. CDR3 nucleotide sequence: TGTGCCAGTAGTGAATCGGGGGACCTCTCCTACGAGCAGTACTTC.

In this sample, this clonotype turned up many times. The chain carries TRBV7-2 and TRBJ2-5; unclear D gene. The V end was cut by 5 bases, the J end by 3 bases, with 10 bases between. Germline V CDR1 and CDR2: SGHTA, FQGNSA. CDR3 size: 13 residues. In DNA form, the CDR3 reads TGTGCCAGCAGCCCTTCCCCCGAAGAGACCCAGTACTTC. This codes for CASSPSPEETQYF. Full variable domain (remainder filled in from reference TRBV7-2 and TRBJ2-5): GAGVSQSPSNKVTEKGKDVELRCDPISGHTALYWYRQSLGQGLEFLIYFQGNSAPDKSGLPSDRFSAERTGGSVSTLTIQRTQQEDSAVYLCASSPSPEETQYFGPGTRLLVL.

This clonotype was counted many times. The DNA of the CDR3 is TGTGCCAGCAGTCCCCTAGGTTCGGGAAACAATGAGCAGTTCTTC. It specifies CASSPLGSGNNEQFF. The genes are TRBV6-6 and TRBJ2-1; TRBD2 is a possible D gene (5 bases). V was trimmed by 5 bases and J by 5 bases, leaving 16 bases between them. This CDR3 has 15 amino acids. Germline CDR1 is MNHNY and CDR2 is SVGAGI (reference sequence).